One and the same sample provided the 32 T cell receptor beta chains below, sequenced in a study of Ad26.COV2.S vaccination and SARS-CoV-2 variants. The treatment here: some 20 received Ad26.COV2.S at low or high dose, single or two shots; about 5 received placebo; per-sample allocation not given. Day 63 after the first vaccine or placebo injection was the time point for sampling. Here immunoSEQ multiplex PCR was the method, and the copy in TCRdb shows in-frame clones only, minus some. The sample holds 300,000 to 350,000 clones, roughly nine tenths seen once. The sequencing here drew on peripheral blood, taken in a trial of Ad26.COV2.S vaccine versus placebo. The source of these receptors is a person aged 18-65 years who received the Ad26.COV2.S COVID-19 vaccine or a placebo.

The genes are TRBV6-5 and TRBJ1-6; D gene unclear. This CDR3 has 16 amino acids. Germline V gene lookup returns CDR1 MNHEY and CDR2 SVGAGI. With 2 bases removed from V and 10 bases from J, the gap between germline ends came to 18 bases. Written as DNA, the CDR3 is TGTGCCAGCAGTTACCAATGGGATCTAAAAGGATCACCCCTCCACTTT. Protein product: CASSYQWDLKGSPLHF.

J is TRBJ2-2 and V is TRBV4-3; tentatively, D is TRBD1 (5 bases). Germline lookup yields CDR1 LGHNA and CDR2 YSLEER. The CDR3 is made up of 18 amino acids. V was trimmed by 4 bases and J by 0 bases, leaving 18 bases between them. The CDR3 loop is CASSPKAQGYTNTGELFF. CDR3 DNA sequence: TGCGCCAGCAGCCCTAAAGCCCAGGGATATACGAACACCGGGGAGCTGTTTTTT.

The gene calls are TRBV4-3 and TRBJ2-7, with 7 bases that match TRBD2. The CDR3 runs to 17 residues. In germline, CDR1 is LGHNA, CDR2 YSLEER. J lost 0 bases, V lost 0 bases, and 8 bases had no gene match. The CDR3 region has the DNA TGCGCCAGCAGCCAAGATGGGGTGGGGACTACCTCCTACGAGCAGTACTTC. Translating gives CASSQDGVGTTSYEQYF.

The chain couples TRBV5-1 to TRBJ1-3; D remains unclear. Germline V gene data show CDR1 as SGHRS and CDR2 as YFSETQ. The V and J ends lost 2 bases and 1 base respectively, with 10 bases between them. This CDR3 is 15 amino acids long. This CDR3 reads CASSFGSSSGNTIYF. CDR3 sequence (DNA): TGCGCCAGCAGCTTTGGGTCATCATCTGGAAACACCATATATTTT. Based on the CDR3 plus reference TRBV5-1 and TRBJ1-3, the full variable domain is KAGVTQTPRYLIKTRGQQVTLSCSPISGHRSVSWYQQTPGQGLQFLFEYFSETQRNKGNFPGRFSGRQFSNSRSEMNVSTLELGDSALYLCASSFGSSSGNTIYFGEGSWLTVV.

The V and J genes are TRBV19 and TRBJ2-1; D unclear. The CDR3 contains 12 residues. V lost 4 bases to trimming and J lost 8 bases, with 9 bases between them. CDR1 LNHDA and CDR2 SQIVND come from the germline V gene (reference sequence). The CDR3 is CASSTIRYEQFF. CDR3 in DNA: TGTGCCAGTAGTACCATCCGGTATGAGCAGTTCTTC.

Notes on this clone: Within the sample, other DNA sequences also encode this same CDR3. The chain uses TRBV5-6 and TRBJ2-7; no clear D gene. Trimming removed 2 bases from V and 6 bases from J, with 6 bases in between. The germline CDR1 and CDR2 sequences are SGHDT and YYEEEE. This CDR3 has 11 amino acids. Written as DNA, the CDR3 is TGTGCCAGCAGCTTTTTGCGCGAGCAGTACTTC. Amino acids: CASSFLREQYF.

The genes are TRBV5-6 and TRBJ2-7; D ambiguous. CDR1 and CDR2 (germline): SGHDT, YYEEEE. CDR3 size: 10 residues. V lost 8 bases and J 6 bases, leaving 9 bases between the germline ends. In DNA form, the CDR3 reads TGTGCCAGTGGACGGACCGAGCAGTACTTC. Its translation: CASGRTEQYF.

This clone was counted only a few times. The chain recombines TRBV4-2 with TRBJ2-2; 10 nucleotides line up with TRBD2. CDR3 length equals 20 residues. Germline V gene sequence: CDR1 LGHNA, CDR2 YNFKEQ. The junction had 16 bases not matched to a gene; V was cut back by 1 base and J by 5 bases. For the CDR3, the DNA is TGTGCCAGCAGCCAAGGGCTAGCGGGAGCCCTGCTTACGAGAACCGGGGAGCTGTTTTTT. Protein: CASSQGLAGALLTRTGELFF.

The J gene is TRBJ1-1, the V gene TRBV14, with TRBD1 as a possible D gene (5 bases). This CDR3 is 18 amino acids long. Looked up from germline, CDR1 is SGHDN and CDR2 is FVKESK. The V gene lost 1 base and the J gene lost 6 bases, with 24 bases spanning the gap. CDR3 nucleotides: TGTGCCAGCAGCCAAGGTACGAAGGCAGGGCGGTTTATAGCTGAAGCTTTCTTT. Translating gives CASSQGTKAGRFIAEAFF.

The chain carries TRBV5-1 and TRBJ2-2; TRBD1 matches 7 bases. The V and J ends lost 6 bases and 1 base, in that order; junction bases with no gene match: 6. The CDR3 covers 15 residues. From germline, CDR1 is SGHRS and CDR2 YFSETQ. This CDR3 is CASTGTAMNTGELFF. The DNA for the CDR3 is TGCGCCAGCACCGGGACAGCTATGAACACCGGGGAGCTGTTTTTT.

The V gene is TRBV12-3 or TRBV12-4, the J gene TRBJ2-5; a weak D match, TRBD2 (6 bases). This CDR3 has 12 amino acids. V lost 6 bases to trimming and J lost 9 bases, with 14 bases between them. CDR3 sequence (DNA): TGTGCCAGCAGGTATCCCGGGAGTTCCCAGTACTTC. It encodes CASRYPGSSQYF.

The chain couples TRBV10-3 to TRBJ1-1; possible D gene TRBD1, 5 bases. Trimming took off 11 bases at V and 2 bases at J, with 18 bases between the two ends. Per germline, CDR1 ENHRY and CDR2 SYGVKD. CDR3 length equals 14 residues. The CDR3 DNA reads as TGTGCCGCAAGGGCGGGGGATGGCAACACTGAAGCTTTCTTT. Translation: CAARAGDGNTEAFF.

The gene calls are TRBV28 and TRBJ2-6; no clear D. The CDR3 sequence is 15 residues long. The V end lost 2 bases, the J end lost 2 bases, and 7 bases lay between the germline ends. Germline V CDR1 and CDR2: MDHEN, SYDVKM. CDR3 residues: CASSLNPTGANVLTF. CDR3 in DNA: TGTGCCAGCAGTTTAAACCCGACTGGGGCCAACGTCCTGACTTTC.

The CDR3 region has the DNA TGTGCCAGCACCGACGGGACAGCCTACGAGCAGTACTTC. As protein: CASTDGTAYEQYF. This chain uses TRBV12-3 or TRBV12-4 with TRBJ2-7; 7 nucleotides line up with TRBD1. With 7 bases clipped from V and 2 bases from J, the junction kept 5 bases outside the gene matches. The CDR3 has 13 residues.

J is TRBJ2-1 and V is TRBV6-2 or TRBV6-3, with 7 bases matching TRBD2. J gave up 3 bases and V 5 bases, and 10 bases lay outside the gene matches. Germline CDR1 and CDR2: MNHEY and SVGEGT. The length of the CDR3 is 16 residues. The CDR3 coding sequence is TGTGCCAGCAGTCGTCTGTTGGCTAGCGGCTACAATGAGCAGTTCTTC. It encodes CASSRLLASGYNEQFF.

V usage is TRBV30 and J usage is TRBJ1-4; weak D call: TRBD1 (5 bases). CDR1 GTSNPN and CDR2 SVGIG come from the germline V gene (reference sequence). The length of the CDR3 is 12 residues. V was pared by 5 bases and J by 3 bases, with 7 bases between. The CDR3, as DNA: TGTGCCTGGGGGGACGCTAATGAAAAACTGTTTTTT. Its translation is CAWGDANEKLFF.

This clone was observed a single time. In DNA, the CDR3 is TGTGCCAGCAGTTTTAGTGGGACAGGGGCTGGTGAAGCTTTCTTT. It encodes CASSFSGTGAGEAFF. This chain connects TRBV6-5 to TRBJ1-1; 10 nucleotides line up with TRBD1. CDR1 is MNHEY and CDR2 is SVGAGI in the germline V gene. With V trimmed by 4 bases and J by 7 bases, 9 bases remained unmatched. This CDR3 has 15 amino acids.

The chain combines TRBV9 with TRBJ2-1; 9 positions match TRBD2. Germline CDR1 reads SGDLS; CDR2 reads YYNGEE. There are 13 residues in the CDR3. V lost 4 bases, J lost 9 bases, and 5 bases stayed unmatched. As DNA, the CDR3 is TGTGCCAGCAGCTACCGAGCGGGGGGTGAGCAGTTCTTC. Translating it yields CASSYRAGGEQFF. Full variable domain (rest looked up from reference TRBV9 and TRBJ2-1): DSGVTQTPKHLITATGQRVTLRCSPRSGDLSVYWYQQSLDQGLQFLIQYYNGEERAKGNILERFSAQQFPDLHSELNLSSLELGDSALYFCASSYRAGGEQFFGPGTRLTVL.

CDR3 sequence: CASSRGLLTLNTEAFF. The CDR3 coding sequence is TGTGCCAGTAGTAGGGGCCTTTTGACCTTGAACACTGAAGCTTTCTTT. The chain links TRBV19 to TRBJ1-1; D might be TRBD1 (5 bases). V shed 4 bases and J shed 0 bases, with 15 bases lying between them. The length of the CDR3 is 16 residues. From germline, CDR1 is LNHDA and CDR2 SQIVND (reference sequence).

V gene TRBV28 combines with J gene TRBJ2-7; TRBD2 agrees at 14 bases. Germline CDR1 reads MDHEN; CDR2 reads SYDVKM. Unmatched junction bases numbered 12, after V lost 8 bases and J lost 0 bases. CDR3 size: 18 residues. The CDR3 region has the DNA TGTGCCAGCCCCCCCTCGGGACTAGCGGGAGAGGACTCCTACGAGCAGTACTTC. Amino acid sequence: CASPPSGLAGEDSYEQYF.

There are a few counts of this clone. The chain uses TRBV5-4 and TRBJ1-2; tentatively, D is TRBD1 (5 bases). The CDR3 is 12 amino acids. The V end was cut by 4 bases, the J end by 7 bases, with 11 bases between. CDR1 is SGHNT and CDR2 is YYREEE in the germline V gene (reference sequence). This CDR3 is CASSVGGGGYTF. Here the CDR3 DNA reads TGTGCCAGCAGCGTCGGGGGAGGTGGCTACACCTTC. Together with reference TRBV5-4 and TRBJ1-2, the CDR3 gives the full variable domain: ETGVTQSPTHLIKTRGQQVTLRCSSQSGHNTVSWYQQALGQGPQFIFQYYREEENGRGNFPPRFSGLQFPNYSSELNVNALELDDSALYLCASSVGGGGYTFGSGTRLTVV.

CDR3 in amino acids: CASSDLRTGTVDTGELFF. The CDR3 bases are TGTGCCAGTAGCGACCTAAGAACCGGGACAGTTGATACCGGGGAGCTGTTTTTT. The genes are TRBV19 and TRBJ2-2; 7 nucleotides match TRBD1. Germline CDR1 reads LNHDA; CDR2 reads SQIVND (reference sequence). The CDR3 contains 18 residues. The ends lost 6 bases at V and 5 bases at J; junction bases unmatched: 18.

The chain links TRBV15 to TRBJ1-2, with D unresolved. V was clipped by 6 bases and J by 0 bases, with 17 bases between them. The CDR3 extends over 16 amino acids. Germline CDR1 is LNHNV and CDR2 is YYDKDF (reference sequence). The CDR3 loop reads CATRGTGDASNYGYTF. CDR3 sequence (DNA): TGTGCCACCAGAGGAACGGGCGACGCTTCTAACTATGGCTACACCTTC.

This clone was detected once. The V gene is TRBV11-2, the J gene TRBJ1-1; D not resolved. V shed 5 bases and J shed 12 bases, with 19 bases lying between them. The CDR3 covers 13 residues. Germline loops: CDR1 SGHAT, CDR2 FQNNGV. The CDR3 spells CASSLGNLGGPFF. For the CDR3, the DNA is TGTGCCAGCAGCCTAGGGAACCTGGGAGGTCCTTTCTTT.

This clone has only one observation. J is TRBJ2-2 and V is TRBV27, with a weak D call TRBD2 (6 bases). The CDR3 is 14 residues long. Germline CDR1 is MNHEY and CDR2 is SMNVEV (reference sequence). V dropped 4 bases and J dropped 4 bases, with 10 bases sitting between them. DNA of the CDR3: TGTGCCAGCAGTTCAACGCGGGGCACCGGGGAGCTGTTTTTT. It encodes CASSSTRGTGELFF.

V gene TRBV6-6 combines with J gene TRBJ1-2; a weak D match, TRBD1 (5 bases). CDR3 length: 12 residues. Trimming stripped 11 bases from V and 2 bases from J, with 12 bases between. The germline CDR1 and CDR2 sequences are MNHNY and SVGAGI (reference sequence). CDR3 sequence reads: CAGGRENYGYTF. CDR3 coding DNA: TGTGCCGGGGGACGGGAAAACTATGGCTACACCTTC.

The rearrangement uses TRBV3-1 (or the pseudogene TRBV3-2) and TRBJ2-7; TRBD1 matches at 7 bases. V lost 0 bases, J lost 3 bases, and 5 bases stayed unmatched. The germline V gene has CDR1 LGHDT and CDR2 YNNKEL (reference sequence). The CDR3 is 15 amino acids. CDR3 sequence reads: CASSQDLRGLYEQYF. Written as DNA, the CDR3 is TGTGCCAGCAGCCAAGACTTAAGGGGGCTCTACGAGCAGTACTTC.

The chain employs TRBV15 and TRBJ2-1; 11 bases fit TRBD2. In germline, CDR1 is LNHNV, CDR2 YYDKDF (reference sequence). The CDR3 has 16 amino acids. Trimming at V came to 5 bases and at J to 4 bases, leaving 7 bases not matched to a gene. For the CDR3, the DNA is TGTGCCACCAGCTCCTTAGCGGGGGGGCCATACAATGAGCAGTTCTTC. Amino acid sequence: CATSSLAGGPYNEQFF.

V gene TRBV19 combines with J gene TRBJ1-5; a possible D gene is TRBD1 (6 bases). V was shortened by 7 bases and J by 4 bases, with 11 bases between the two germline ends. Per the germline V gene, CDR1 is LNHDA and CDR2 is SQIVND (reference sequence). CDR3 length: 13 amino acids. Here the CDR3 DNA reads TGTGCCAGTACCGGGACACCGAATCAGCCCCAGCATTTT. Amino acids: CASTGTPNQPQHF.

The CDR3 is CASSPSQNTIYF. The CDR3 DNA follows: TGTGCCAGCAGCCCCTCACAGAACACCATATATTTT. The chain has TRBV7-8 and TRBJ1-3, with D hard to call. Germline values: CDR1 SGHVS, CDR2 FQNEAQ. V shed 5 bases and J shed 7 bases, with 9 bases lying between them. The CDR3 covers 12 residues.

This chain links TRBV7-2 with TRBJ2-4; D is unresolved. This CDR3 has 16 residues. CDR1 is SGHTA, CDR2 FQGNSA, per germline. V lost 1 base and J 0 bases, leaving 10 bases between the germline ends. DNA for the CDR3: TGTGCCAGCAGCTTAGGATCAGTCCTAGCCAAAAACATTCAGTACTTC. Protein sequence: CASSLGSVLAKNIQYF.

The CDR3, as DNA: TGTGCCAGCAGCCAAGGTAGGACAGTCGAAGCTTTCTTT. Protein product: CASSQGRTVEAFF. This chain joins TRBV3-1 (or the pseudogene TRBV3-2) and TRBJ1-1; D might be TRBD1 (6 bases). There are 13 residues in the CDR3. The germline V gene has CDR1 LGHDT and CDR2 YNNKEL (reference sequence). The V end lost 1 base, the J end lost 8 bases, and 11 bases lay between the germline ends.